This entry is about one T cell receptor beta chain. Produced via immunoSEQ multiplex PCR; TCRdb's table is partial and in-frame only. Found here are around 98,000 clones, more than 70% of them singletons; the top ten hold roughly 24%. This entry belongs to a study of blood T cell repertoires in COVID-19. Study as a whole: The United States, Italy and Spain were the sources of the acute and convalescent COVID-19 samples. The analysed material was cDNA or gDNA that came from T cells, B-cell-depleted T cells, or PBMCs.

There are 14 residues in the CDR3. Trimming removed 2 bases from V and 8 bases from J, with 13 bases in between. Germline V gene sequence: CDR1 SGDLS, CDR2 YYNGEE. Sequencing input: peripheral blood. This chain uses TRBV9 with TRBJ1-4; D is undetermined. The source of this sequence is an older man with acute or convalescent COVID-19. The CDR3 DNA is TGTGCCAGCAGCGTGGGAGGGCTAAGAGAAAAACTGTTTTTT. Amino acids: CASSVGGLREKLFF.